This is a list of T cell receptor beta chains from one sample in a study of cytotoxic CD8 clonotypes in ibrutinib-treated CLL. The method was immunoSEQ multiplex PCR; TCRdb's version includes in-frame clones alone and lacks a portion of them. The sample yields some 140,000 clones, 80% to 95% seen once. This material consisted of PBMCs, taken after 12 months of ibrutinib treatment. The source is a human donor with chronic lymphocytic leukemia. CDR3s include the opening cysteine and the closing phenylalanine or tryptophan. Fields, in order: D gene, V gene, clone size, J gene, CDR3 DNA, CDR3 protein. D genes are given only for firm matches. Expanded clones are given a class, and other clones once, few, many or no size at all.

D gene: NA
V gene: TRBV5-4
clone size: NA
J gene: TRBJ2-7
CDR3 DNA: TGTGCCAGCAGCTTGGGCTACGAGCAGTACTTC
CDR3 protein: CASSLGYEQYF

D gene: NA
V gene: TRBV6-1
clone size: NA
J gene: TRBJ1-1
CDR3 DNA: TGTGCCAGCAGTGAAAGGGGGTTTGTGAACACTGAAGCTTTCTTT
CDR3 protein: CASSERGFVNTEAFF

D gene: NA
V gene: TRBV13
clone size: NA
J gene: TRBJ2-1
CDR3 DNA: TGTGCCAGCAGCCCAAGAGGACTCTCGAATGAGCAGTTCTTC
CDR3 protein: CASSPRGLSNEQFF

D gene: NA
V gene: TRBV27
clone size: NA
J gene: TRBJ1-3
CDR3 DNA: TGTGCCAGCGGTACTTTCACTGGAAACACCATATATTTT
CDR3 protein: CASGTFTGNTIYF

D gene: TRBD1
V gene: TRBV7-9
clone size: NA
J gene: TRBJ2-1
CDR3 DNA: TGTGCCGGTAATGGACAGGGGGCTTACAATGAGCAGTTCTTC
CDR3 protein: CAGNGQGAYNEQFF

D gene: TRBD2
V gene: TRBV11-3
clone size: NA
J gene: TRBJ2-1
CDR3 DNA: TGTGCCAGCAGCCCGGGGGGATACAATGAGCAGTTCTTC
CDR3 protein: CASSPGGYNEQFF

D gene: NA
V gene: TRBV28
clone size: NA
J gene: TRBJ2-7
CDR3 DNA: TGTGCCAGCTATCAGAGCTCCTACGAGCAGTACTTC
CDR3 protein: CASYQSSYEQYF

D gene: TRBD1
V gene: TRBV6-5
clone size: once
J gene: TRBJ1-1
CDR3 DNA: TGTGCCAGCAGGCGACAGGGACTCTACACTGAAGCTTTCTTT
CDR3 protein: CASRRQGLYTEAFF

D gene: TRBD1
V gene: TRBV19
clone size: NA
J gene: TRBJ2-7
CDR3 DNA: TGTGCCAGCGCCGGGACAGGGATCTACGAGCAGTACTTC
CDR3 protein: CASAGTGIYEQYF

D gene: NA
V gene: TRBV29-1
clone size: NA
J gene: TRBJ2-7
CDR3 DNA: TGCAGCGTTGCCGCTCCGGGACTCTTACCCTACGAGCAGTACTTC
CDR3 protein: CSVAAPGLLPYEQYF

D gene: NA
V gene: TRBV5-1
clone size: NA
J gene: TRBJ2-2
CDR3 DNA: TGCGCCAGCAGCCGCCGGGTGGCTGGGAGCACCGGGGAGCTGTTTTTT
CDR3 protein: CASSRRVAGSTGELFF

D gene: TRBD2
V gene: TRBV15
clone size: NA
J gene: TRBJ2-1
CDR3 DNA: TGTGCCACCAGCTTTGCTAGCGGGAAGTACAATGAGCAGTTCTTC
CDR3 protein: CATSFASGKYNEQFF

D gene: NA
V gene: TRBV2
clone size: NA
J gene: TRBJ1-5
CDR3 DNA: TGTGCCAGCAAACCGAAGAACAGTCAAGGGGAGCAGCCCCAGCATTTT
CDR3 protein: CASKPKNSQGEQPQHF

D gene: NA
V gene: TRBV7-9
clone size: NA
J gene: TRBJ1-4
CDR3 DNA: TGTGCCAGCAGCTCTGCAACTAATGAAAAACTGTTTTTT
CDR3 protein: CASSSATNEKLFF

D gene: NA
V gene: TRBV2
clone size: NA
J gene: TRBJ2-2
CDR3 DNA: TGTGCCAGCAGTGAACGTAGGCAGCCGAACACCGGGGAGCTGTTTTTT
CDR3 protein: CASSERRQPNTGELFF

D gene: NA
V gene: TRBV18
clone size: NA
J gene: TRBJ2-3
CDR3 DNA: TGTGCCAGCTCATTCACACAGGACGCACCTAGCACAGATACGCAGTATTTT
CDR3 protein: CASSFTQDAPSTDTQYF

D gene: NA
V gene: TRBV19
clone size: NA
J gene: TRBJ2-7
CDR3 DNA: TGTGCCAGTACCCCAGGACGGGCGGCCTCCGAGCAGTACTTC
CDR3 protein: CASTPGRAASEQYF

D gene: NA
V gene: TRBV28
clone size: NA
J gene: TRBJ2-7
CDR3 DNA: TGTGCCCATACGGCCGGAGCCGAGCAGTACTTC
CDR3 protein: CAHTAGAEQYF

D gene: NA
V gene: TRBV7-2
clone size: few
J gene: TRBJ2-2
CDR3 DNA: TGTGCCAGCAGCTTATTTGGAGGGAGTTCGGCCACCGGGGAGCTGTTTTTT
CDR3 protein: CASSLFGGSSATGELFF

D gene: TRBD2
V gene: TRBV2
clone size: NA
J gene: TRBJ2-1
CDR3 DNA: TGTGCCAGTGTCCCCATTATCCTAGCGGGAGAGCCCAATGAGCAGTTCTTC
CDR3 protein: CASVPIILAGEPNEQFF

D gene: NA
V gene: TRBV18
clone size: NA
J gene: TRBJ1-5
CDR3 DNA: TGTGCCAGCTCACGGGACACTAATCAGCCCCAGCATTTT
CDR3 protein: CASSRDTNQPQHF

D gene: NA
V gene: TRBV29-1
clone size: NA
J gene: TRBJ2-3
CDR3 DNA: TGCAGCGGAGGGACGCTGAACACAGATACGCAGTATTTT
CDR3 protein: CSGGTLNTDTQYF

D gene: NA
V gene: TRBV29-1
clone size: NA
J gene: TRBJ1-1
CDR3 DNA: TGCAGCGTCGCTGGAGCCATGAACACTGAAGCTTTCTTT
CDR3 protein: CSVAGAMNTEAFF

D gene: TRBD1
V gene: TRBV5-3
clone size: NA
J gene: TRBJ1-2
CDR3 DNA: TGTGCCAGAAGCCCCAAGGGGGGGTATAAGGGACAGGTTTTTGGCTATGGCTACACCTTC
CDR3 protein: CARSPKGGYKGQVFGYGYTF

D gene: TRBD1
V gene: TRBV28
clone size: NA
J gene: TRBJ2-7
CDR3 DNA: TGTGCCAGCCATGGGACAGTCTACGAGCAGTACTTC
CDR3 protein: CASHGTVYEQYF

D gene: TRBD1
V gene: TRBV5-1
clone size: NA
J gene: TRBJ2-7
CDR3 DNA: TGCGCCAGCACCTTCGGCCCAGGACAGGGTCCCCTCGAGCAGTACTTC
CDR3 protein: CASTFGPGQGPLEQYF

D gene: TRBD2
V gene: TRBV5-4
clone size: NA
J gene: TRBJ2-1
CDR3 DNA: TGTGCCAGCAGCTCCAGTCGGGGGGAAGAAGGCAATGAGCAGTTCTTC
CDR3 protein: CASSSSRGEEGNEQFF

D gene: TRBD2
V gene: TRBV7-6
clone size: NA
J gene: TRBJ2-7
CDR3 DNA: TGTGCCAGCAGCTTAGAGCGGGACGGCGCATTTCGGTACTTC
CDR3 protein: CASSLERDGAFRYF

D gene: NA
V gene: TRBV7-2
clone size: NA
J gene: TRBJ2-1
CDR3 DNA: TGTGCCAGCAGCTTAGGTGGGGCTAATAACAATGAGCAGTTCTTC
CDR3 protein: CASSLGGANNNEQFF

D gene: NA
V gene: TRBV7-2
clone size: NA
J gene: TRBJ1-4
CDR3 DNA: TGTGCCAGCAGCTTGGGAATGGAAAAACTGTTTTTT
CDR3 protein: CASSLGMEKLFF

D gene: NA
V gene: TRBV9
clone size: NA
J gene: TRBJ2-3
CDR3 DNA: TGTGCCAGCAGCGTAGATCGACTTAGCACAGATACGCAGTATTTT
CDR3 protein: CASSVDRLSTDTQYF

D gene: TRBD2
V gene: TRBV27
clone size: NA
J gene: TRBJ2-7
CDR3 DNA: TGTGCCAGCAGTCTCCGGACTGGGGGGGGAGGCGAGCAGTACTTC
CDR3 protein: CASSLRTGGGGEQYF

D gene: TRBD2
V gene: TRBV7-7
clone size: NA
J gene: TRBJ2-1
CDR3 DNA: TGTGCTAGCAGCCCCCGCAGTAGCGGGTCCTACAATGAGCAGTTCTTC
CDR3 protein: CASSPRSSGSYNEQFF

D gene: NA
V gene: TRBV28
clone size: NA
J gene: TRBJ2-7
CDR3 DNA: TGTGCCAGCAGTTTACGCCCTCCGACAGGCTCCTACGAGCAGTACTTC
CDR3 protein: CASSLRPPTGSYEQYF

D gene: TRBD2
V gene: TRBV5-8
clone size: few
J gene: TRBJ2-1
CDR3 DNA: TGTGCCAGCAGCTTGGGGTCTAGCGGGTACAATGAGCAGTTCTTC
CDR3 protein: CASSLGSSGYNEQFF

D gene: TRBD2
V gene: TRBV2
clone size: once
J gene: TRBJ2-3
CDR3 DNA: TGTGCCAGCAGCCCTATGACTAGCGGGATTTCAGATACGCAGTATTTT
CDR3 protein: CASSPMTSGISDTQYF

D gene: NA
V gene: TRBV13
clone size: NA
J gene: TRBJ2-1
CDR3 DNA: TGTGCCAGCCTGGTGGGGGCGGGCAATGAGCAGTTCTTC
CDR3 protein: CASLVGAGNEQFF

D gene: NA
V gene: TRBV28
clone size: few
J gene: TRBJ2-1
CDR3 DNA: TGTGCCAGCACTAACCCGGGAGCTTACAATGAGCAGTTCTTC
CDR3 protein: CASTNPGAYNEQFF

D gene: NA
V gene: TRBV6-5
clone size: NA
J gene: TRBJ2-6
CDR3 DNA: TGTGCCAGCAGTTACTCGTTCCACCGGGATTTCAACGTCCTGACTTTC
CDR3 protein: CASSYSFHRDFNVLTF

D gene: NA
V gene: TRBV2
clone size: NA
J gene: TRBJ2-7
CDR3 DNA: TGTGCCAGCCCCAGTGGGTCCCAGGGTAGCGAGCAGTACTTC
CDR3 protein: CASPSGSQGSEQYF

D gene: NA
V gene: TRBV5-1
clone size: NA
J gene: TRBJ2-3
CDR3 DNA: TGCGCCAGCAGCCCCGAAAGGAGCCGGCGGTCCACAGATACGCAGTATTTT
CDR3 protein: CASSPERSRRSTDTQYF

D gene: NA
V gene: TRBV6-5
clone size: NA
J gene: TRBJ1-1
CDR3 DNA: TGTGCCAGCAGTTACGAGGAGAACACTGAAGCTTTCTTT
CDR3 protein: CASSYEENTEAFF

D gene: TRBD2
V gene: TRBV28
clone size: NA
J gene: TRBJ2-2
CDR3 DNA: TGTGCCAGCAGTTTACTAGCGGGCGACACCGGGGAGCTGTTTTTT
CDR3 protein: CASSLLAGDTGELFF

D gene: TRBD1
V gene: TRBV7-6
clone size: once
J gene: TRBJ1-2
CDR3 DNA: TGTGCCAGCAGCTTAGCGGCAGGGGGAAAAGATGGCTACACCTTC
CDR3 protein: CASSLAAGGKDGYTF

D gene: NA
V gene: TRBV12-5
clone size: NA
J gene: TRBJ2-3
CDR3 DNA: TGTGCTAGTGGCCGCGAAAGGCCTCTGGCGGTGGAAACGCAGTATTTT
CDR3 protein: CASGRERPLAVETQYF

D gene: NA
V gene: TRBV2
clone size: NA
J gene: TRBJ2-7
CDR3 DNA: TGTGCCAGCAGTGCAGAACAGGGCTACGAGCAGTACTTC
CDR3 protein: CASSAEQGYEQYF

D gene: TRBD2
V gene: TRBV9
clone size: once
J gene: TRBJ2-7
CDR3 DNA: TGTGCCAGCAGCTCGGGACTAGCGGGAAGGGGTACGGGGCAGTACTTC
CDR3 protein: CASSSGLAGRGTGQYF

D gene: TRBD1
V gene: TRBV5-1
clone size: NA
J gene: TRBJ1-2
CDR3 DNA: TGCGCCAGCAGCCAGGGGGAGCGATATGGCTACACCTTC
CDR3 protein: CASSQGERYGYTF

D gene: TRBD1
V gene: TRBV5-8
clone size: once
J gene: TRBJ1-3
CDR3 DNA: TGTGCCAGCAGCGTGGGGACAGCACACTCTGGAAACACCATATATTTT
CDR3 protein: CASSVGTAHSGNTIYF

D gene: NA
V gene: TRBV7-2
clone size: NA
J gene: TRBJ1-1
CDR3 DNA: TGTGCCAGCAGCCAAGGACACCTCAGGAACACTGAAGCTTTCTTT
CDR3 protein: CASSQGHLRNTEAFF